This T cell receptor beta chain was captured in a study of cytomegalovirus exposure and HLA in healthy donors. CDR1 SGHDT and CDR2 YYEEEE come from the germline V gene. The CDR3 is 13 residues long. The V end was cut by 1 base, the J end by 3 bases, with 8 bases between. Findings and caveats of the study: DRB1 had the most TCR associations and HLA-C the fewest, a later analysis found, with rates varying by HLA locus. Within the data, a cluster of highly shared sequence variants was likely a sequencing artifact. V- and J-gene trimming in TCR beta was tied to a missense DCLRE1C variant by an analysis performed later.

The PCR employed 60 Vbeta primers together with 13 Jbeta primers. The authors' processing: There were about 80 million unique TCR beta chains by a later count, and about 12 million of them were shared. Measured with immunoSEQ multiplex PCR; TCRdb has only the in-frame clones, and not every one. Clonal size and the V and J genes are those of that table, whereas D and trimming came from the DNA. Seen here are 150,000 to 200,000 clones, 75% to 80% observed once, and the top ten hold 4.5% to 7.5%. Remarks on this clone: Its target is unknown.

This receptor was obtained from a woman aged 25 to 45 in good health and CMV-seropositive. The chain joins TRBV5-6 to TRBJ2-7, with D hard to call. Specimen: PBMCs. CDR3 nucleotides: TGTGCCAGCAGCTTGACAGCTTTCTACGAGCAGTACTTC. Protein product: CASSLTAFYEQYF.